Listed below are T cell receptor beta chains from one sample, sequenced in a study of control samples from healthy donors and cancer patients. Some clones are missing from TCRdb's copy, which holds only in-frame ones; the method was immunoSEQ multiplex PCR. Among approximately 10,000 clones listed, approximately 91% were seen once. The material sequenced was PBMCs. Every receptor here comes from a man aged 55 to 70 with colorectal cancer. CDR3s include the opening cysteine and the closing phenylalanine or tryptophan. Fields, in order: clone size, V gene, J gene, D gene, CDR3 DNA, CDR3 protein. The D gene is left open where the match is weak. A row's size may be missing; if present it is once, few, many or a size class.

abundance: NA
v_gene: TRBV4-2
j_gene: TRBJ2-7
d_gene: NA
CDR3nt: TGTGCCAGCAGCCATCCTAGCTCCTACGAGCAGTACTTC
CDR3aa: CASSHPSSYEQYF

abundance: NA
v_gene: TRBV7-2
j_gene: TRBJ2-7
d_gene: NA
CDR3nt: TGTGCCAGCAGCGTACAGGTTTCCTACGAGCAGTACTTC
CDR3aa: CASSVQVSYEQYF

abundance: NA
v_gene: TRBV5-4
j_gene: TRBJ2-1
d_gene: NA
CDR3nt: TGTGCCAGCAGCTTGGCCGCAGGCTCCTACAATGAGCAGTTCTTC
CDR3aa: CASSLAAGSYNEQFF

abundance: NA
v_gene: TRBV18
j_gene: TRBJ2-7
d_gene: TRBD1
CDR3nt: TGTGCCAGCTCACCCGGGACAGGGACCTACGAGCAGTACTTC
CDR3aa: CASSPGTGTYEQYF

abundance: NA
v_gene: TRBV5-1
j_gene: TRBJ2-3
d_gene: TRBD2
CDR3nt: TGCGCCAGCAGCTTGCTTGTCGGGGGGACAGATACGCAGTATTTT
CDR3aa: CASSLLVGGTDTQYF

abundance: NA
v_gene: TRBV4-2
j_gene: TRBJ2-3
d_gene: NA
CDR3nt: TGTGCCAGCAGCCAAGATGGGTACACAGATACGCAGTATTTT
CDR3aa: CASSQDGYTDTQYF

abundance: NA
v_gene: TRBV24-1
j_gene: TRBJ2-5
d_gene: TRBD2
CDR3nt: TGTGCCACCAGTGAGCTAGCGGGGGGGCGGGAGACCCAGTACTTC
CDR3aa: CATSELAGGRETQYF

abundance: NA
v_gene: TRBV19
j_gene: TRBJ1-1
d_gene: NA
CDR3nt: TGTGCCAGTAGTATTCGGGTGAACACTGAAGCTTTCTTT
CDR3aa: CASSIRVNTEAFF

abundance: NA
v_gene: TRBV3-1/TRBV3-2
j_gene: TRBJ1-4
d_gene: NA
CDR3nt: TGTGCCAGCAGCCACTTACAGGGTACTGAAAAACTGTTTTTT
CDR3aa: CASSHLQGTEKLFF

abundance: NA
v_gene: TRBV11-2
j_gene: TRBJ1-1
d_gene: TRBD1
CDR3nt: TGTGCCAGCAGCGATGCCAGGGGGGGGAACACTGAAGCTTTCTTT
CDR3aa: CASSDARGGNTEAFF

abundance: NA
v_gene: TRBV2
j_gene: TRBJ2-1
d_gene: NA
CDR3nt: TGTGCCAGCAGCCAAACCAATGAGCAGTTCTTC
CDR3aa: CASSQTNEQFF

abundance: NA
v_gene: TRBV18
j_gene: TRBJ1-1
d_gene: NA
CDR3nt: TGTGCCAGCTCACCACCTACCGGGACAACCCCTGAAGCTTTCTTT
CDR3aa: CASSPPTGTTPEAFF

abundance: once
v_gene: TRBV5-1
j_gene: TRBJ2-5
d_gene: TRBD2
CDR3nt: TGCGCCAGCAGCTGGACTAGCGGGGGGGAAGAGACCCAGTACTTC
CDR3aa: CASSWTSGGEETQYF

abundance: NA
v_gene: TRBV5-6
j_gene: TRBJ2-2
d_gene: NA
CDR3nt: TGTGCCAGCAGCTTGGCCAACGGGAAAATGGAGCTGTTTTTT
CDR3aa: CASSLANGKMELFF

abundance: NA
v_gene: TRBV11-2
j_gene: TRBJ2-2
d_gene: TRBD1
CDR3nt: TGTGCCAGCAGCCCGTGGGACAGGAGTGGGACCGGGGAGCTGTTTTTT
CDR3aa: CASSPWDRSGTGELFF

abundance: NA
v_gene: TRBV7-2
j_gene: TRBJ2-7
d_gene: NA
CDR3nt: TGTGCCAGCAGCTTAGTCTCATCCGGGTTTGACGAGCAGTACTTC
CDR3aa: CASSLVSSGFDEQYF

abundance: NA
v_gene: TRBV25-1
j_gene: TRBJ1-2
d_gene: NA
CDR3nt: TGTGCCAGCAGTGAATCGAGGTATGGCTACACCTTC
CDR3aa: CASSESRYGYTF

abundance: NA
v_gene: TRBV5-1
j_gene: TRBJ1-2
d_gene: NA
CDR3nt: TGCGCCAGCAGCTTGGGCACAGGCGGATATGGCTACACCTTC
CDR3aa: CASSLGTGGYGYTF

abundance: NA
v_gene: TRBV9
j_gene: TRBJ2-7
d_gene: TRBD2
CDR3nt: TGTGCCAGCAGCGAGCTAGCGGGGGGAGGCGACGAGCAGTACTTC
CDR3aa: CASSELAGGGDEQYF

abundance: NA
v_gene: TRBV4-3
j_gene: TRBJ2-7
d_gene: NA
CDR3nt: TGCGCCAGCAGCCCCAGGGTGGGCTACGAGCAGTACTTC
CDR3aa: CASSPRVGYEQYF

abundance: once
v_gene: TRBV7-9
j_gene: TRBJ2-3
d_gene: NA
CDR3nt: TGTGCCAGCGGCCCTGGGTTTTTCTCCACAGATACGCAGTATTTT
CDR3aa: CASGPGFFSTDTQYF

abundance: few
v_gene: TRBV18
j_gene: TRBJ1-1
d_gene: TRBD1
CDR3nt: TGTGCCAGCTCACCGTCGACAGGGGACACTGAAGCTTTCTTT
CDR3aa: CASSPSTGDTEAFF

abundance: NA
v_gene: TRBV14
j_gene: TRBJ2-7
d_gene: TRBD1
CDR3nt: TGTGCCAGCAGCCAAAGTACCCCGACAGGGGGCGAATACGAGCAGTACTTC
CDR3aa: CASSQSTPTGGEYEQYF

abundance: NA
v_gene: TRBV9
j_gene: TRBJ1-1
d_gene: TRBD1
CDR3nt: TGTGCCAGCAGCCCTAGTCCCGGGACAGGGACCACTTTCTTT
CDR3aa: CASSPSPGTGTTFF

abundance: NA
v_gene: TRBV11-2
j_gene: TRBJ1-1
d_gene: NA
CDR3nt: TGTGCCAGCAGCTTAGCTTTCGCCGGTTATGAAGCTTTCTTT
CDR3aa: CASSLAFAGYEAFF

abundance: NA
v_gene: TRBV7-6
j_gene: TRBJ1-1
d_gene: NA
CDR3nt: TGTGCCAGCAGCTTAGCGCCGAACACTGAAGCTTTCTTT
CDR3aa: CASSLAPNTEAFF

abundance: few
v_gene: TRBV11-2
j_gene: TRBJ1-1
d_gene: NA
CDR3nt: TGTGCCAGCAGCTTAGTCGTGGGTTTGGGTTTGAACACTGAAGCTTTCTTT
CDR3aa: CASSLVVGLGLNTEAFF

abundance: NA
v_gene: TRBV5-6
j_gene: TRBJ1-4
d_gene: NA
CDR3nt: TGTGCCAGCAGCGTCGACAGGAGGGGAGAAAAACTGTTTTTT
CDR3aa: CASSVDRRGEKLFF

abundance: NA
v_gene: TRBV7-4
j_gene: TRBJ1-5
d_gene: NA
CDR3nt: TGTGCCAGCGCCCTAGGGGGGAGGCATCAGCCCCAGCATTTT
CDR3aa: CASALGGRHQPQHF

abundance: NA
v_gene: TRBV7-3
j_gene: TRBJ1-6
d_gene: TRBD1
CDR3nt: TGTGCCAGCAGCTTAACGGGGACAGGTTATAATTCACCCCTCCACTTT
CDR3aa: CASSLTGTGYNSPLHF

abundance: few
v_gene: TRBV11-2
j_gene: TRBJ1-2
d_gene: NA
CDR3nt: TGTGCCAGCAGCTCACCCCGGGAAAGAGACTATGGCTACACCTTC
CDR3aa: CASSSPRERDYGYTF